Following are 11 T cell receptor beta chains from one sample sequenced in a study of blood T cells in healthy people across ages. A sample-barcoded 5' primer and a J-beta primer mix were used in a second PCR of about 6 to 11 cycles. TCRdb redid the calling of the 5' RACE reads with MiXCR, one entry per CDR3 protein. The sample has about 1.1 million distinct CDR3 sequences; around two fifths are singletons. Sequencing input: blood. These TCRs come from a young man in good health.

The chain links TRBV6-1 to TRBJ2-1; 7 bases are shared with TRBD1. Looked up from germline, CDR1 is MNHNS and CDR2 is SASEGT. CDR3 length equals 16 residues. Germline trimming cut 0 bases from V and 4 bases from J; bases unmatched to any gene: 6. The CDR3 DNA sequence: TGTGCCAGCAGTGAAGCTCCGGGACAGCCATACAATGAGCAGTTCTTC. Encoded protein: CASSEAPGQPYNEQFF.

The CDR3 sequence: CASSQLQRDQETQYF. Written as DNA, the CDR3 is TGCGCCAGCAGCCAACTACAAAGGGACCAAGAGACCCAGTACTTC. The chain combines TRBV5-1 with TRBJ2-5; D gene unclear. This CDR3 region has 15 residues. The V end lost 4 bases, the J end lost 0 bases, and 13 bases lay between the germline ends. The V gene's germline CDR1 is SGHRS and CDR2 YFSETQ.

The rearrangement joins TRBV7-2 to TRBJ2-5, with unresolved D. The CDR3 has 14 residues. The germline V and J ends were trimmed by 2 bases and 2 bases, with 9 bases remaining between them. CDR1 is SGHTA and CDR2 is FQGNSA in the germline V gene. The chain's CDR3 is CASSLIGYQETQYF. In DNA, the CDR3 is TGTGCCAGCAGCTTAATTGGCTATCAAGAGACCCAGTACTTC.

This clonotype was observed a few times. The chain employs TRBV20-1 and TRBJ2-7, with a possible D match to TRBD2 (6 bases). The germline V gene encodes CDR1 DFQATT and CDR2 SNEGSKA (reference sequence). The ends were cut back, 0 bases at V and 3 bases at J, with 15 bases in the middle. CDR3 size: 15 residues. The DNA of the CDR3 is TGCAGTGCTAGAGATGGGGGGTCTCCGATCTACGAGCAGTACTTC. This encodes CSARDGGSPIYEQYF.

The chain combines TRBV2 with TRBJ2-2, with D possibly called TRBD1 or TRBD2 (5 bases each). The CDR3 has 16 residues. V lost 7 bases to trimming and J lost 0 bases, with 15 bases between them. Germline V gene lookup returns CDR1 SNHLY and CDR2 FYNNEI. In DNA form, the CDR3 reads TGTGCCAGCACCGAAGGGACCTTACCGAACACCGGGGAGCTGTTTTTT. Translated, it gives CASTEGTLPNTGELFF.

The sample holds a few counts of this clonotype. J is TRBJ1-5 and V is TRBV20-1; no firm D call. CDR1 DFQATT and CDR2 SNEGSKA come from the germline V gene (reference sequence). The ends were cut back, 6 bases at V and 4 bases at J, with 16 bases in the middle. The CDR3 is 14 residues long. The CDR3 DNA sequence: TGCAGTGCCCTGAGAGCGCTTGGGAATCAGCCCCAGCATTTT. It specifies CSALRALGNQPQHF.

This clonotype was seen more than once but under ten times. This chain links TRBV12-3 or TRBV12-4 with TRBJ2-1; D may be TRBD1 (6 bases). The germline V and J ends were trimmed by 1 base and 0 bases, with 10 bases remaining between them. The CDR3 has 16 amino acids. The CDR3, as DNA: TGTGCCAGCAGTTTAGACGGGACACCCTCCTACAATGAGCAGTTCTTC. It yields the protein CASSLDGTPSYNEQFF.

The genes are TRBV12-5 and TRBJ2-5, with 9 bases aligning to TRBD1. In germline, CDR1 is LGHNT, CDR2 FRNRAP. The CDR3 totals 15 residues. The V segment lost 1 base and the J segment 4 bases; nucleotides outside the gene matches: 4. This chain's CDR3 is CASGLATGGGETQYF. In DNA, the CDR3 is TGTGCTAGTGGTTTGGCGACAGGGGGGGGAGAGACCCAGTACTTC. The variable domain in full, completed from reference TRBV12-5 and TRBJ2-5, reads DARVTQTPRHKVTEMGQEVTMRCQPILGHNTVFWYRQTMMQGLELLAYFRNRAPLDDSGMPKDRFSAEMPDATLATLKIQPSEPRDSAVYFCASGLATGGGETQYFGPGTRLLVL.

On this clonotype itself: A much larger clone is a single base away; this may be a read error. The CDR3 sequence is CASSIGEREQFF. CDR3 in DNA: TGTGCCAGCAGCATAGGCGAGCGTGAGCAGTTCTTC. This rearrangement joins TRBV9 to TRBJ2-1; D is ambiguous. V was cut by 4 bases and J by 9 bases, with 11 bases left in between. Germline V gene sequence: CDR1 SGDLS, CDR2 YYNGEE. CDR3 length: 12 amino acids. Supplemented by reference TRBV9 and TRBJ2-1, the full variable domain reads DSGVTQTPKHLITATGQRVTLRCSPRSGDLSVYWYQQSLDQGLQFLIQYYNGEERAKGNILERFSAQQFPDLHSELNLSSLELGDSALYFCASSIGEREQFFGPGTRLTVL.

V is TRBV6-5 and J is TRBJ1-6; perhaps TRBD1 as D (6 bases). The CDR3 is 12 residues long. The V gene's germline CDR1 is MNHEY and CDR2 SVGAGI. V gave up 7 bases and J gave up 13 bases, with 14 bases separating them. CDR3 region: CASKGGGTPLHF. The CDR3 coding sequence is TGTGCCAGCAAAGGGGGAGGTACGCCCCTCCACTTT.

In this sample, this clonotype turned up many times. The rearrangement joins TRBV10-3 to TRBJ2-3, with 9 bases that match TRBD1. V shed 6 bases and J 0 bases; nucleotides not matched to a gene: 1. CDR1 ENHRY and CDR2 SYGVKD come from the germline V gene. The CDR3 runs 14 residues. The CDR3 loop is CAIRGQGSTDTQYF. CDR3 DNA: TGTGCCATCAGGGGACAGGGTAGCACAGATACGCAGTATTTT.